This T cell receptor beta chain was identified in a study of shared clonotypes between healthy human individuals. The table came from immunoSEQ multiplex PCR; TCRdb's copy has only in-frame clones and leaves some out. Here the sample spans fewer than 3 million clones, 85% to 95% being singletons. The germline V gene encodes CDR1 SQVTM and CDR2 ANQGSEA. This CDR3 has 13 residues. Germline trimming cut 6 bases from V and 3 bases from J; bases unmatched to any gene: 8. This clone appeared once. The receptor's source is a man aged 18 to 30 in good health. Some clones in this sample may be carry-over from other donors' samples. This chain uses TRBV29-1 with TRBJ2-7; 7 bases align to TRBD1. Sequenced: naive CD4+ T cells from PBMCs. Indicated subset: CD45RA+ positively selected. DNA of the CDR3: TGCAGCGTCAAGGGACAGCTAAACTACGAGCAGTACTTC. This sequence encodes CSVKGQLNYEQYF.